These 27 T cell receptor beta chains originate from one sample sequenced in a study of blood T cell repertoires in COVID-19. TCRdb's table, derived via immunoSEQ multiplex PCR, lists solely in-frame clones and lacks some. Counted here are around 160,000 clones, more than 80% occurring once; the ten biggest clones make up roughly 3.1%. The source material was peripheral blood. These receptors were obtained from a man aged 55 to 69 with acute or convalescent COVID-19.

The chain links TRBV14 to TRBJ2-1; 9 bases agree with TRBD2. From germline, CDR1 is SGHDN and CDR2 FVKESK. V lost 5 bases to trimming and J lost 5 bases; unmatched junction nucleotides: 13. The CDR3 is made up of 17 amino acids. The CDR3 DNA is TGTGCCAGCAGCGAAAATTGGGCGGGGGGGCACAACAATGAGCAGTTCTTC. This encodes CASSENWAGGHNNEQFF.

This chain joins TRBV6-6 and TRBJ1-5; 9 bases line up with TRBD1. With V trimmed by 7 bases and J by 7 bases, 8 bases remained unmatched. The length of the CDR3 is 14 residues. CDR1 is MNHNY and CDR2 is SVGAGI in the germline V gene (reference sequence). CDR3 sequence (DNA): TGTGCCAGCAAGCGGGACAGGGACGGCCAGCCCCAGCATTTT. As protein: CASKRDRDGQPQHF.

The chain recombines TRBV6-6 with TRBJ2-3, with 10 bases that match TRBD2. Germline lookup yields CDR1 MNHNY and CDR2 SVGAGI (reference sequence). This CDR3 is built from 15 residues. The V segment lost 5 bases and the J segment 2 bases; nucleotides outside the gene matches: 4. The CDR3: CASSSGTSVTDTQYF. In DNA form, the CDR3 reads TGTGCCAGCAGTAGCGGGACTAGCGTCACAGATACGCAGTATTTT.

The chain joins TRBV19 to TRBJ2-7; 8 bases line up with TRBD1. V shed 5 bases, J shed 2 bases, and the junction held 8 bases outside the gene matches. CDR3 length equals 15 residues. Germline assignment: CDR1 LNHDA and CDR2 SQIVND (reference sequence). The CDR3 DNA sequence: TGTGCCAGTAGTTCCCGGGACAGGAGACCCTACGAGCAGTACTTC. Protein product: CASSSRDRRPYEQYF.

V is TRBV4-3 and J is TRBJ2-3, with 13 bases matching TRBD2. J was trimmed by 4 bases and V by 0 bases; bases with no gene match: 1. Germline values: CDR1 LGHNA, CDR2 YSLEER. The CDR3 loop spans 16 amino acids. DNA for the CDR3: TGCGCCAGCAGCCAAGAACTAGCGGGGGGGCCAGATACGCAGTATTTT. Translation: CASSQELAGGPDTQYF.

The chain has TRBV7-6 and TRBJ2-1; D perhaps matches TRBD2 (6 bases). V was shortened by 1 base and J by 3 bases, with 10 bases between the two germline ends. The CDR3 spans 15 residues. The germline CDR1 and CDR2 sequences are SGHVS and FNYEAQ. The chain's CDR3 is CASSLDDSGYNEQFF. The CDR3 DNA sequence: TGTGCCAGCAGCTTAGACGATAGCGGCTACAATGAGCAGTTCTTC. Filled out from reference TRBV7-6 and TRBJ2-1, the complete variable domain reads GAGVSQSPRYKVTKRGQDVALRCDPISGHVSLYWYRQALGQGPEFLTYFNYEAQQDKSGLPNDRFSAERPEGSISTLTIQRTEQRDSAMYRCASSLDDSGYNEQFFGPGTRLTVL.

V is TRBV4-1 and J is TRBJ1-2, with D uncertain. CDR3 length: 15 amino acids. V lost 0 bases and J 1 base, leaving 9 bases between the germline ends. The germline CDR1 and CDR2 sequences are MGHRA and YSYEKL. CDR3: CASSQESRFNYGYTF. CDR3 in DNA: TGCGCCAGCAGCCAAGAAAGTAGATTTAACTATGGCTACACCTTC.

The rearrangement links TRBV5-4 to TRBJ2-7, with D perhaps TRBD2 (6 bases). Per germline, CDR1 SGHNT and CDR2 YYREEE (reference sequence). V lost 3 bases to trimming and J lost 2 bases, with 12 bases between them. CDR3 size: 14 residues. The CDR3 here is CASSSRAGTYEQYF. In DNA, the CDR3 is TGTGCCAGCAGCTCTCGGGCGGGGACCTACGAGCAGTACTTC.

The chain joins TRBV19 to TRBJ2-7; no firm D call. This CDR3 has 13 amino acids. Between the trimmed V and J ends, which lost 0 bases and 3 bases, there was a span of 6 bases. Germline-derived CDR1 and CDR2 are LNHDA and SQIVND (reference sequence). The chain's CDR3 is CASSIDRSYEQYF. DNA for the CDR3: TGTGCCAGTAGTATAGATCGGAGCTACGAGCAGTACTTC.

CDR3 DNA: TGTGCCACCAGCAGAGAACGAGGACACCCAGCGCGGTCCTATAATTCACCCCTCCACTTT. As protein: CATSRERGHPARSYNSPLHF. This sequence joins TRBV15 and TRBJ1-6; maybe TRBD1 (5 bases). The CDR3 spans 20 residues. V gave up 0 bases and J gave up 1 base, with 19 bases separating them. Germline-derived CDR1 and CDR2 are LNHNV and YYDKDF (reference sequence).

This clone showed up just once. The chain joins TRBV6-6 to TRBJ2-7; 7 bases agree with TRBD2. The CDR3 has 15 amino acids. Per germline, CDR1 MNHNY and CDR2 SVGAGI (reference sequence). Trimming took 4 bases from V and 4 from J; bases not matched to a gene: 10. DNA of the CDR3: TGTGCCAGCAGTTGGGCGGCTAGCGGTCCATACGAGCAGTACTTC. Amino acids: CASSWAASGPYEQYF.

The chain carries TRBV5-1 and TRBJ2-7; D not certain. The length of the CDR3 is 15 residues. V gave up 4 bases and J gave up 7 bases, with 21 bases separating them. Germline V gene lookup returns CDR1 SGHRS and CDR2 YFSETQ. As DNA, the CDR3 is TGCGCCAGCAGCCCAACGACATCCCTGAGAGAGGAGCAGTACTTC. It is translated as CASSPTTSLREEQYF.

The rearrangement uses TRBV6-5 and TRBJ1-6; possibly TRBD1 for D (6 bases). This CDR3 has 14 amino acids. V was cut by 7 bases and J by 14 bases, with 21 bases left in between. CDR1 and CDR2 from the germline V gene are MNHEY and SVGAGI. CDR3 DNA: TGTGCCAGCAAGCCGGGACAATCCGCCTACGCCCTCCACTTT. It codes for CASKPGQSAYALHF.

The rearrangement joins TRBV5-4 to TRBJ2-2, with 7 nucleotides matching TRBD2. The germline CDR1 and CDR2 sequences are SGHNT and YYREEE (reference sequence). This CDR3 contains 16 residues. After removal of 6 bases from V and 4 bases from J, the junction contained 12 bases not matched to a gene. The CDR3 here is CASKRPGEGSTGELFF. The CDR3 nucleotides read TGTGCCAGCAAAAGGCCGGGGGAGGGATCCACCGGGGAGCTGTTTTTT.

The rearrangement uses TRBV6-1 and TRBJ1-5; D gene ambiguous. The CDR3 contains 17 residues. CDR1 is MNHNS and CDR2 is SASEGT in the germline V gene. V shed 2 bases and J shed 6 bases, with 20 bases lying between them. This CDR3 is CASSEMERFWSGQPQHF. As DNA, the CDR3 is TGTGCCAGCAGTGAAATGGAGAGGTTTTGGTCCGGTCAGCCCCAGCATTTT.

The rearrangement links TRBV5-6 to TRBJ2-2, with TRBD2 identical over 10 bases. The CDR3 is 16 residues long. After removal of 0 bases from V and 3 bases from J, the junction contained 2 bases not matched to a gene. Germline lookup yields CDR1 SGHDT and CDR2 YYEEEE. The DNA of the CDR3 is TGTGCCAGCAGCTTGGATCTAGCGGGGGACACCGGGGAGCTGTTTTTT. It specifies CASSLDLAGDTGELFF.

V is TRBV30 and J is TRBJ1-5, with D possibly matching TRBD1 (6 bases). V lost 2 bases and J 3 bases, leaving 11 bases between the germline ends. The CDR3 has 14 amino acids. Germline V gene lookup returns CDR1 GTSNPN and CDR2 SVGIG (reference sequence). CDR3 in DNA: TGTGCCTGGAGTCCTCGGACAGACAATCAGCCCCAGCATTTT. Protein: CAWSPRTDNQPQHF.

This clone has only one observation. The chain couples TRBV18 to TRBJ1-2; 10 bases agree with TRBD1. CDR3 length: 15 residues. In germline, CDR1 is KGHSH, CDR2 LQKENI. Trimming at V came to 2 bases and at J to 8 bases, leaving 8 bases not matched to a gene. The CDR3 nucleotides read TGTGCCAGCTCACCAAGCACGACAGGGGGCCAGGGCTACACCTTC. Its translation: CASSPSTTGGQGYTF.

The chain carries TRBV11-2 and TRBJ1-1, with D tentatively TRBD1 (6 bases). The V end was cut by 6 bases, the J end by 1 base, with 18 bases between. This CDR3 contains 16 residues. CDR1 and CDR2 (germline): SGHAT, FQNNGV. CDR3 sequence: CASRPGRGNKNTEAFF. CDR3 DNA sequence: TGTGCCAGCAGACCCGGGAGGGGGAATAAGAACACTGAAGCTTTCTTT.

The chain combines TRBV5-8 with TRBJ2-2; D is possibly TRBD1 (7 bases). The CDR3 totals 14 residues. V lost 7 bases and J lost 7, with 17 bases in between. The germline CDR1 and CDR2 sequences are SGHTS and YDEGEE. The CDR3 region has the DNA TGTGCCAGCGGAGGGGGCGTTCAGGTCGGGGAGCTGTTTTTT. Protein: CASGGGVQVGELFF.

The chain recombines TRBV21-1 with TRBJ2-7; TRBD1 is taken as the D call from the table, unchecked against the DNA. TRBV21-1 is labeled a pseudogene. The CDR3 runs 16 residues. The CDR3 sequence is CASSRAPGTGRSEQYF. The CDR3 bases are TGTGCCAGCAGCAGAGCTCCCGGGACAGGGAGGAGCGAGCAGTACTTC.

The gene calls are TRBV12-3 or TRBV12-4 and TRBJ2-1, with a weak D call TRBD2 (5 bases). V was trimmed by 10 bases and J by 10 bases, leaving 20 bases between them. The CDR3 extends over 13 amino acids. The CDR3 DNA reads as TGTGCCACCAGCGTGGCGGGCAATCGGGAGCAGTTCTTC. Its translation is CATSVAGNREQFF.

The chain joins TRBV6-5 to TRBJ1-5, with D possibly matching TRBD1 (6 bases). V lost 4 bases and J 6 bases, leaving 13 bases between the germline ends. Per the germline V gene, CDR1 is MNHEY and CDR2 is SVGAGI. This CDR3 region has 14 residues. This CDR3 reads CASSLAPRGQPQHF. DNA of the CDR3: TGTGCCAGCAGTTTGGCACCCAGGGGTCAGCCCCAGCATTTT.

The genes are TRBV7-2 and TRBJ2-7, with no clear D. Trimming removed 3 bases at V and 6 bases at J, with 9 bases between. CDR3 length: 12 amino acids. CDR1 is SGHTA, CDR2 FQGNSA, per germline. The CDR3 coding sequence is TGTGCCAGCAGCTTTCTAGAAGGCGAGCAGTACTTC. This codes for CASSFLEGEQYF.

The chain has TRBV19 and TRBJ1-3; unclear D gene. The germline V gene has CDR1 LNHDA and CDR2 SQIVND (reference sequence). The germline V and J ends were trimmed by 5 bases and 5 bases, with 7 bases remaining between them. The CDR3 is made up of 12 amino acids. The CDR3 loop reads CASSLPRNTIYF. DNA of the CDR3: TGTGCCAGTAGTCTCCCCCGAAACACCATATATTTT.

A note on this clone: Its ends do not fully match the called genes, so a read error is possible. The chain combines TRBV10-3 with TRBJ2-2; D not certain. Germline V gives CDR1 ENHRY, CDR2 SYGVKD. The CDR3 length is 11 residues. CDR3 protein: CAVSRGGELFF. CDR3 DNA sequence: TGTGCCGTCAGCAGAGGTGGGGAGCTGTTTTTT.

The V call is TRBV6-6, the J call TRBJ2-2; tentatively, D is TRBD2 (6 bases). Germline V gives CDR1 MNHNY, CDR2 SVGAGI (reference sequence). The CDR3 loop spans 14 amino acids. V shed 8 bases and J shed 2 bases, with 12 bases lying between them. The DNA of the CDR3 is TGTGCCAGCGGTTGGCGGGGAAACACCGGGGAGCTGTTTTTT. This sequence encodes CASGWRGNTGELFF.